Listed below are T cell receptor beta chains from one sample, sequenced in a study of T cell repertoires in aging, cancer and after chemotherapy. TCRdb independently ran MiXCR on the multiplex PCR reads; one entry per CDR3 protein. The sample contains about 4,500 distinct CDR3 sequences, around three fifths of which appear only once. Material: blood. These receptors were obtained from a human donor with a solid tumor. The CDR3 runs from the conserved cysteine through the conserved F or W. The D gene is left open where the match is weak. A clone size is listed for some rows: how often the clone was seen (once, few, many), or a class if it is expanded.

d_call	clone_size	j_call	v_call	cdr3_nt	cdr3_aa
.	.	TRBJ1-4	TRBV30	TGTGCCTCGGCGGGGTTGCCCGGTGAAAAACTGTTTTTT	CASAGLPGEKLFF
.	few	TRBJ2-7	TRBV7-9	TGTGCCAGCAGCCCCTGGGGGGGAACGGGACAGCAATACGAGCAGTACTTC	CASSPWGGTGQQYEQYF
.	.	TRBJ1-2	TRBV14	TGTGCCAGCAGCCAAAACGGAAACTATGGCTACACCTTC	CASSQNGNYGYTF
.	.	TRBJ1-4	TRBV30	TGTGCCTGGAGTGTATGGGGATTAACTAATGAAAAACTGTTTTTT	CAWSVWGLTNEKLFF
TRBD1	once	TRBJ2-3	TRBV12-3/TRBV12-4	TGTGCCAGCAGACCACGGACAGGGGGCTCAGATACGCAGTATTTT	CASRPRTGGSDTQYF
.	.	TRBJ1-2	TRBV12-3/TRBV12-4	TGTGCCAGCAGTCTTGACGGGAACTATGGCTACACCTTC	CASSLDGNYGYTF
.	once	TRBJ1-1	TRBV7-6	TGTGCCAGCAGCGGATGGGAAATGAACACTGAAGCTTTCTTT	CASSGWEMNTEAFF
.	.	TRBJ2-5	TRBV7-9	TGTGCCAGCAGCAACCGCCGAGAGACCCAGTACTTC	CASSNRRETQYF
TRBD2	.	TRBJ2-5	TRBV5-1	TGCGCCAGCTGGACTAGCATTATCGGTGAGACCCAGTACTTC	CASWTSIIGETQYF
.	.	TRBJ2-7	TRBV20-1	TGCAGTGCTAGGGACAGCACCTACGAGCAGTACTTC	CSARDSTYEQYF
.	.	TRBJ1-1	TRBV27	TGTGCCAGCAGCCCATCTGGGACGGGGAACACTGAAGCTTTCTTT	CASSPSGTGNTEAFF
TRBD2	.	TRBJ2-6	TRBV7-2	TGTGCTAGCAGCTTAGGGAGGGAGGGCCTCTCTGGGGCCAACGTCCTGACTTTC	CASSLGREGLSGANVLTF
.	few	TRBJ1-5	TRBV5-6	TGTGCCAGCAGCTTGGGTTCTCGCGGTCAGCCCCAGCATTTT	CASSLGSRGQPQHF
.	.	TRBJ2-2	TRBV20-1	TGCAGTGCTAGCTCCCTGGGGACCACCGGGGAGCTGTTTTTT	CSASSLGTTGELFF
.	.	TRBJ2-3	TRBV19	TGTGCCAGTAGTGTCCTGGCAGATACGCAGTATTTT	CASSVLADTQYF
.	.	TRBJ1-5	TRBV19	TGTGCCAGTACTTGGGTCGGGCAGCCCAAGCATTTT	CASTWVGQPKHF
.	.	TRBJ1-3	TRBV7-9	TGTGCCAGCGGCGGGGGGTACTCTGGAAACACCATATATTTT	CASGGGYSGNTIYF
.	.	TRBJ2-1	TRBV7-6	TGTGCCAGCAGCTTAACAGACTACAATGAGCAGTTCTTC	CASSLTDYNEQFF
TRBD1	.	TRBJ1-2	TRBV20-1	TGCAGTGCTGAACAGGGGGGCCTAGTGGGCTACACCTTC	CSAEQGGLVGYTF
.	.	TRBJ1-3	TRBV30	TGTGCCTGGAGCTGGGGCGGCTCTGGAAACACCATATATTTT	CAWSWGGSGNTIYF
.	.	TRBJ2-3	TRBV19	TGTGCCAGTAGTTGGGATCGCACAGATACGCAGTATTTT	CASSWDRTDTQYF
TRBD1	once	TRBJ1-2	TRBV6-5	TGTGCCAGCAGTTACAAAACAGGGGCGGGATTAGGCTACACCTTC	CASSYKTGAGLGYTF
.	.	TRBJ2-7	TRBV6-6	TGTGCCAGCAGTCCCTCTGGCGCGCTTCGAGGGGAGCAGTACTTC	CASSPSGALRGEQYF
TRBD2	.	TRBJ2-5	TRBV7-2	TGTGCCAGCAGCTTAGGCCTAGCGGGGGGGAAAGAGACCCAGTACTTC	CASSLGLAGGKETQYF
.	.	TRBJ1-5	TRBV19	TGTGCCAGTAGTAAGATGGACAGCACAATCCATCAGCCCCAGCATTTT	CASSKMDSTIHQPQHF
.	once	TRBJ2-7	TRBV7-2	TGTGCCAGCAGCCCCTCCGACCGAAAGAACTACGAGCAGTACTTC	CASSPSDRKNYEQYF
.	few	TRBJ2-3	TRBV19	TGTGCCAGTAGTCCCCAGGGGTGGGATACGCAGTATTTT	CASSPQGWDTQYF
.	.	TRBJ2-7	TRBV27	TGTGCCAGCAGTTTAAGGGACACTTCCTACGAGCAGAACTTC	CASSLRDTSYEQNF
.	.	TRBJ2-2	TRBV12-3/TRBV12-4	TGTGCCAGCAGTTTTTCGTCGGCGGGGAACACCGGGGAGCTGTTTTTT	CASSFSSAGNTGELFF
.	.	TRBJ2-3	TRBV6-1	TGTGCCAGCAGGGCCTTTCCCGATACGCAGTATTTT	CASRAFPDTQYF
TRBD1	.	TRBJ2-7	TRBV27	TGTGCCAGCAGTTTAAAGTGGTGGGACAGGGGATATACCTACGAGCAGTACTTC	CASSLKWWDRGYTYEQYF
.	.	TRBJ2-1	TRBV30	TGTGCCTGGAGTTCCATCGCCTACAATGAGCAGCTCTTC	CAWSSIAYNEQLF
.	.	TRBJ1-4	TRBV11-2	TGTGCCAGCAGCCAAATAGGGGGGGGTGGTGAAAAACTGTTTTTT	CASSQIGGGGEKLFF
.	few	TRBJ1-1	TRBV7-9	TGTGCCAGCAGCCAAGGAGGACCTGGCACTGAAGCTTTCTTT	CASSQGGPGTEAFF
.	.	TRBJ2-2	TRBV19	TGTGCCAGTCAGAAGGAAGGCGATTCCGGGGAGCTGTTTTTT	CASQKEGDSGELFF
.	.	TRBJ2-2	TRBV24-1	TGTGCCACCAGTGAAACCAGCACGAACACCGGGGAGCTGTTTTTT	CATSETSTNTGELFF
.	.	TRBJ1-1	TRBV5-6	TGTGCCAGCAGCTTGGAGGGAATAATCTCAGGTTTGGAACTGAACACTGAAGCTTTCTTT	CASSLEGIISGLELNTEAFF
.	.	TRBJ1-5	TRBV19	TGTGCCAGTAGTATGCGTTTTGTAGGGAGGACTCAGCCCCAGCATTTT	CASSMRFVGRTQPQHF
TRBD1	few	TRBJ1-3	TRBV15	TGTGCCACCAGCAGAGATATATGGACAGGGCAAGCCTCTGGAAACACCATATATTTT	CATSRDIWTGQASGNTIYF
TRBD1	few	TRBJ2-2	TRBV19	TGTGCCAGTAGTTTCGGACAGGGGGCCAACACCGGGGAGCTGTTTTTT	CASSFGQGANTGELFF
.	few	TRBJ1-6	TRBV19	TGTGCCAGTAGTAAGGGGGAGAAGAATTCACCCCTCCACTTT	CASSKGEKNSPLHF
.	.	TRBJ1-2	TRBV15	TGTGCCACCAGCAGAGATCAGGACGCGGTGTATGGCTACACCTTC	CATSRDQDAVYGYTF
.	.	TRBJ1-1	TRBV5-4	TGTGCCAGCAGCTTACCCGGCGCAGGGACGAACACTGAAGCTTTCTTT	CASSLPGAGTNTEAFF
TRBD1	.	TRBJ1-2	TRBV27	TGTGCCAGCAGTATTTCTAGGGGGCGTGGGGGCTACACCTTC	CASSISRGRGGYTF
.	few	TRBJ2-3	TRBV19	TGTGCCAGTAGTATGGGTTCCACAGATACGCAGTATTTT	CASSMGSTDTQYF
.	.	TRBJ2-7	TRBV7-2	TGTGCCAGCAGCTTAGAGGAGGGGACCGCACAGTACTTC	CASSLEEGTAQYF
.	.	TRBJ2-1	TRBV20-1	TGCAGTGCTAGAGACAGTGACAATGAGCAGTTCTTC	CSARDSDNEQFF
.	few	TRBJ2-1	TRBV27	TGTGCCAGCACAAGGGGTGGTGCGACCCATGAGCAGTTCTTC	CASTRGGATHEQFF
TRBD2	few	TRBJ2-3	TRBV7-3	TGTGCCAGCAGTCCACTAGCGGGAGCCGCCACAGATACGCAGTATTTT	CASSPLAGAATDTQYF